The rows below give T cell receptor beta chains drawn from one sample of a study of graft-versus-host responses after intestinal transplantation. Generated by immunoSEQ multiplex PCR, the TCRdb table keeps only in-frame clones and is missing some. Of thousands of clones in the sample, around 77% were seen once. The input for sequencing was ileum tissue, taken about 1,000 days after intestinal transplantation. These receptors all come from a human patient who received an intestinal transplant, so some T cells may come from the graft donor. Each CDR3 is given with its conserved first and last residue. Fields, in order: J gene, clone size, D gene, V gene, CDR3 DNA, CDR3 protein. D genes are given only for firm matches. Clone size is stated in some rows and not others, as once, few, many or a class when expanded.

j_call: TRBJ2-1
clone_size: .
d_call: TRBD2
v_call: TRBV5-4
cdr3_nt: TGTGCCAGCAGCTTACAACTAGCGGGGGGCATCAATGAGCAGTTCTTC
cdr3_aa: CASSLQLAGGINEQFF

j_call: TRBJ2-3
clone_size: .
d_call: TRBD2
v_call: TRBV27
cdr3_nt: TGTGCCAGCAGTTTACTAGCGGGAGAAGATACGCAGTATTTT
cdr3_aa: CASSLLAGEDTQYF

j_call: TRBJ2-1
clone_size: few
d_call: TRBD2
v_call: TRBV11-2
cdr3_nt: TGTGCCAGCAGCTCTGCCGGGACTAGCGGGAGAAATGAGCAGTTCTTC
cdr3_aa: CASSSAGTSGRNEQFF

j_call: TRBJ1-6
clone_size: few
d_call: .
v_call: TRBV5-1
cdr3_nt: TGCGCCAGCAGGAGGGACTTGGACCGTAATTCACCCCTCCACTTT
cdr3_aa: CASRRDLDRNSPLHF

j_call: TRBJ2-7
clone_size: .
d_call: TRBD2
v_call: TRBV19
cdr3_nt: TGTGCCAGTAGTAGACCGGGACTAGCGGGCTCCGAGCAGTACTTC
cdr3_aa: CASSRPGLAGSEQYF

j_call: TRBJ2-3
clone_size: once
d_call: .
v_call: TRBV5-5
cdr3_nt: TGTGCCAGCAGCTTGCCAGGGAAAGATACGCAGTATTTT
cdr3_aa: CASSLPGKDTQYF

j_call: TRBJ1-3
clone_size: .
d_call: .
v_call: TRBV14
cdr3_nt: TGTGCCAGCAGCGCTGTCCGAGGGGGCTCTGGAAACACCATATATTTT
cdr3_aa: CASSAVRGGSGNTIYF

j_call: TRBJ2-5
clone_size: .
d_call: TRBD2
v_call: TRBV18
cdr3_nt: TGTGCCAGCTCACCACCCGGGACTAGCGTTCCTCTGCTTAGGGAGACCCAGTACTTC
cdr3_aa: CASSPPGTSVPLLRETQYF

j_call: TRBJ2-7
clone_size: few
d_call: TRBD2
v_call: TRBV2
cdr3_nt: TGTGCCAGCAGTCTTGGACTAGCGGGTGGTAACGAGCAGTACTTC
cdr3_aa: CASSLGLAGGNEQYF

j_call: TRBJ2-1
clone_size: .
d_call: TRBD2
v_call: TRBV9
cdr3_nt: TGTGCCAGCAGCGTTTCCGGACTAGCGGGCTCCTACAATGAGCAGTTCTTC
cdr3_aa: CASSVSGLAGSYNEQFF

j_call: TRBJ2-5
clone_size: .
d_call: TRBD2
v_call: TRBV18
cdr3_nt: TGTGCCAGCTCACCAACAGGAGCGGGATTCGAGGAGACCCAGTACTTC
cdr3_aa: CASSPTGAGFEETQYF

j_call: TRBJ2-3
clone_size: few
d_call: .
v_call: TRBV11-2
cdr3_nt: TGTGCCAGCAGCCCGGACGAGACGCCCCTCACAGATACGCAGTATTTT
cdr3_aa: CASSPDETPLTDTQYF

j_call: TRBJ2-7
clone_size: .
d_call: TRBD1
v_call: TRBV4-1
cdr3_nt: TGCGCCAGCAGCCCTAGACAGGGGGCAGGGGAGCAGTACTTC
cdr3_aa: CASSPRQGAGEQYF

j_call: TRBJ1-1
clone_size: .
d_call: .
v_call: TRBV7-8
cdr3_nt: TGTGCCAGCAGCTTAAGGATGAACACTGAAGCTTTCTTT
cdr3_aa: CASSLRMNTEAFF

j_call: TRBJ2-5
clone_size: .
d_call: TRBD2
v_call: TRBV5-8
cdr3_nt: TGTGCCAGCAGCTTCGGAGGGGTAGCGGGGGAGACCCAGTACTTC
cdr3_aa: CASSFGGVAGETQYF

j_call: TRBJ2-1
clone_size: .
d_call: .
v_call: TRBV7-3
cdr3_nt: TGTGCCAGCAGCTTAACCTTGGGAAATGAGCAGTTCTTC
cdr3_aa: CASSLTLGNEQFF

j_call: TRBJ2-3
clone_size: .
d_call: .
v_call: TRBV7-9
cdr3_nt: TGTGCCAGCAGCCCCCTAAGGGGGACAGATACGCAGTATTTT
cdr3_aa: CASSPLRGTDTQYF

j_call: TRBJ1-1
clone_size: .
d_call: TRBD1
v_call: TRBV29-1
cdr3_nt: TGCAGCGGGGGACAGACGAACACTGAAGCTTTCTTT
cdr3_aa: CSGGQTNTEAFF